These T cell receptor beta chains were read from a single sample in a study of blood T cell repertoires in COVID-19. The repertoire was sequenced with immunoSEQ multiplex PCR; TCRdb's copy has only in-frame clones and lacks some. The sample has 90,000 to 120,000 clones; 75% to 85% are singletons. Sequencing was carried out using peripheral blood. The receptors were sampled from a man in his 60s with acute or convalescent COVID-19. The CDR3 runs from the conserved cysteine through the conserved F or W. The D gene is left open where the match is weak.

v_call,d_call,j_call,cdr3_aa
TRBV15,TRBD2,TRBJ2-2,CATSRGSGLAGNTGELFF
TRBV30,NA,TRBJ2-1,CAWSGTLRGYNEQFF
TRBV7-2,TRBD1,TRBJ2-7,CASSSRQGAGPQYF
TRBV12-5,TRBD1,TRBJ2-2,CASGGDSGGGGELFF
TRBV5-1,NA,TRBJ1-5,CASSLYGEMDGQPQHF
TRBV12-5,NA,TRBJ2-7,CASGFGGTLSYEQYF
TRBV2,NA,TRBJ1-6,CASTYQGYSPLHF
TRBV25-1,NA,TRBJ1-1,CASSHRKNTEAFF
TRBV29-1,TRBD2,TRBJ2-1,CSVEVVTSGNEQFF
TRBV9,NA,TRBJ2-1,CASSVGQRGEQFF
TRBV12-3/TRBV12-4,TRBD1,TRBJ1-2,CASRYQGAQGYTF
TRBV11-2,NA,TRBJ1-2,CASSFTTDYGYTF
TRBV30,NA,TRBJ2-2,CAWRVAQGSGELFF
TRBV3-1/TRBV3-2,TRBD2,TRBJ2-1,CASSPTSGSPSSYNEQFF
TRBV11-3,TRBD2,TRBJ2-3,CASTSGGASDTQYF
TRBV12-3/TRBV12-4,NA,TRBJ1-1,CASSAGVEAFF
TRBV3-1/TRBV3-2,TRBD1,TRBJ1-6,CASSYMGQTYNSPLHF
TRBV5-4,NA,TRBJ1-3,CASSLGTAGNTIYF
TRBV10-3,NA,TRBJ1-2,CAISEGQQGSYGYTF
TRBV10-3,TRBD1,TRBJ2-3,CAISESGQGKHTQYF
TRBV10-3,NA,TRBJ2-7,CAISGKGLGSYEQYF
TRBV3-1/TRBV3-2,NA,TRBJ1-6,CASSQGGGPNNSPLHF
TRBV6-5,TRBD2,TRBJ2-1,CASSPKRETYNEQFF
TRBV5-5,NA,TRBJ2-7,CASSRSLYEQYF
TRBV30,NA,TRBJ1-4,CAWSLDSSNEKLFF
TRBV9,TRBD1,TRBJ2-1,CASSVGQGLYNEQFF
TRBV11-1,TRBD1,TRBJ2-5,CASSLGQGQETQYF
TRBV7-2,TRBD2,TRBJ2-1,CASSLGLADANEQFF
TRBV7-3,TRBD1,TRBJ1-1,CASSLGGPTEAFF
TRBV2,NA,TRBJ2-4,CASRVDRTIAKNIQYF
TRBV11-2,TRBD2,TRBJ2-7,CASSPGLAEYF
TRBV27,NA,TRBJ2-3,CASSVAGSASTDTQYF
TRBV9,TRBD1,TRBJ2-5,CASSVGTEETQYF
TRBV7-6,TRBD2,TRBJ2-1,CASSLGTSSYNEQFF
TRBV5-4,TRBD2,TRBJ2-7,CASSLVTSGSSYYEQYF
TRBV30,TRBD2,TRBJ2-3,CAWRKELAGGTDTQYF
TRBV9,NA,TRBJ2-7,CASSSRGMYRYYEQYF
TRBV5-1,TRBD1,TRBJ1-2,CASSEQGPYGYTF
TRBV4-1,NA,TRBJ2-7,CASSDPGQGLYEQYF
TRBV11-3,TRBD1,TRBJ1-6,CASSGGTEFNSPLHF
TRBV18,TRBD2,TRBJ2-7,CASSNFAGLAAYEQYF
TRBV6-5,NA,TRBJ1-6,CASTRSPYNSPLHF
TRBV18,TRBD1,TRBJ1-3,CASSLAGTAASGNTIYF
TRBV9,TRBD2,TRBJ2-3,CASSVTGGSTDTQYF
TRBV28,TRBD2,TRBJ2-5,CASRSPGGRETQYF
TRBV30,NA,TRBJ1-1,CAWSVSAEAFF
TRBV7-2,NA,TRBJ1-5,CASSPTNRDQPQHF
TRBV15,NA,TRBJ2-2,CATSRGAGWAGELFF
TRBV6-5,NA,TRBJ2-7,CASSYSTGRASEQYF
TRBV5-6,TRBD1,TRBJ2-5,CASSDRVQETQYF
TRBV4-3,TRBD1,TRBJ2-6,CASSQDTTGAGANVLTF
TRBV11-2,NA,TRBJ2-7,CASSLDRLRQGYSREQYF
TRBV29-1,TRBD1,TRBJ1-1,CSVERTGSTEAFF
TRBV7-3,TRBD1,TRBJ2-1,CASSLSSGRGRGYNEQFF
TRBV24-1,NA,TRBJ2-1,CATSDSQGGSVEQFF
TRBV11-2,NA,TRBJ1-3,CASSLVRGAGNTIYF
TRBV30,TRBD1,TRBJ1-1,CAWRSPDRENTEAFF
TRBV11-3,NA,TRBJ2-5,CASSLVQGETQYF
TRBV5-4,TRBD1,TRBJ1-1,CASSTGQGTTEAFF
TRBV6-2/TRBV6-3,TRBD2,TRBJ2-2,CASSSIPGLAGGRTGELFF